This T cell receptor beta chain derives from a study of identical twins. TCRdb redid the calling of the 5' RACE reads with MiXCR, one entry per CDR3 protein. The table shows some 900,000 distinct CDR3 sequences, with roughly 12% occurring only once. The CDR3 length is 15 residues. V trimming: 0 bases; J trimming: 3 bases; junction bases outside the gene matches: 5. CDR1 ENHRY and CDR2 SYGVKD come from the germline V gene. This sample also appeared in a second study, on yellow fever vaccine responses in identical twins.

What was sequenced was PBMCs. This TCR was sampled from a woman aged 18-29 years in good health. The V call is TRBV10-3, the J call TRBJ2-7; TRBD2 matches 7 bases. CDR3 residues: CAISESGGQNYEQYF. CDR3 nucleotides: TGTGCCATCAGTGAGTCGGGAGGGCAAAACTACGAGCAGTACTTC.